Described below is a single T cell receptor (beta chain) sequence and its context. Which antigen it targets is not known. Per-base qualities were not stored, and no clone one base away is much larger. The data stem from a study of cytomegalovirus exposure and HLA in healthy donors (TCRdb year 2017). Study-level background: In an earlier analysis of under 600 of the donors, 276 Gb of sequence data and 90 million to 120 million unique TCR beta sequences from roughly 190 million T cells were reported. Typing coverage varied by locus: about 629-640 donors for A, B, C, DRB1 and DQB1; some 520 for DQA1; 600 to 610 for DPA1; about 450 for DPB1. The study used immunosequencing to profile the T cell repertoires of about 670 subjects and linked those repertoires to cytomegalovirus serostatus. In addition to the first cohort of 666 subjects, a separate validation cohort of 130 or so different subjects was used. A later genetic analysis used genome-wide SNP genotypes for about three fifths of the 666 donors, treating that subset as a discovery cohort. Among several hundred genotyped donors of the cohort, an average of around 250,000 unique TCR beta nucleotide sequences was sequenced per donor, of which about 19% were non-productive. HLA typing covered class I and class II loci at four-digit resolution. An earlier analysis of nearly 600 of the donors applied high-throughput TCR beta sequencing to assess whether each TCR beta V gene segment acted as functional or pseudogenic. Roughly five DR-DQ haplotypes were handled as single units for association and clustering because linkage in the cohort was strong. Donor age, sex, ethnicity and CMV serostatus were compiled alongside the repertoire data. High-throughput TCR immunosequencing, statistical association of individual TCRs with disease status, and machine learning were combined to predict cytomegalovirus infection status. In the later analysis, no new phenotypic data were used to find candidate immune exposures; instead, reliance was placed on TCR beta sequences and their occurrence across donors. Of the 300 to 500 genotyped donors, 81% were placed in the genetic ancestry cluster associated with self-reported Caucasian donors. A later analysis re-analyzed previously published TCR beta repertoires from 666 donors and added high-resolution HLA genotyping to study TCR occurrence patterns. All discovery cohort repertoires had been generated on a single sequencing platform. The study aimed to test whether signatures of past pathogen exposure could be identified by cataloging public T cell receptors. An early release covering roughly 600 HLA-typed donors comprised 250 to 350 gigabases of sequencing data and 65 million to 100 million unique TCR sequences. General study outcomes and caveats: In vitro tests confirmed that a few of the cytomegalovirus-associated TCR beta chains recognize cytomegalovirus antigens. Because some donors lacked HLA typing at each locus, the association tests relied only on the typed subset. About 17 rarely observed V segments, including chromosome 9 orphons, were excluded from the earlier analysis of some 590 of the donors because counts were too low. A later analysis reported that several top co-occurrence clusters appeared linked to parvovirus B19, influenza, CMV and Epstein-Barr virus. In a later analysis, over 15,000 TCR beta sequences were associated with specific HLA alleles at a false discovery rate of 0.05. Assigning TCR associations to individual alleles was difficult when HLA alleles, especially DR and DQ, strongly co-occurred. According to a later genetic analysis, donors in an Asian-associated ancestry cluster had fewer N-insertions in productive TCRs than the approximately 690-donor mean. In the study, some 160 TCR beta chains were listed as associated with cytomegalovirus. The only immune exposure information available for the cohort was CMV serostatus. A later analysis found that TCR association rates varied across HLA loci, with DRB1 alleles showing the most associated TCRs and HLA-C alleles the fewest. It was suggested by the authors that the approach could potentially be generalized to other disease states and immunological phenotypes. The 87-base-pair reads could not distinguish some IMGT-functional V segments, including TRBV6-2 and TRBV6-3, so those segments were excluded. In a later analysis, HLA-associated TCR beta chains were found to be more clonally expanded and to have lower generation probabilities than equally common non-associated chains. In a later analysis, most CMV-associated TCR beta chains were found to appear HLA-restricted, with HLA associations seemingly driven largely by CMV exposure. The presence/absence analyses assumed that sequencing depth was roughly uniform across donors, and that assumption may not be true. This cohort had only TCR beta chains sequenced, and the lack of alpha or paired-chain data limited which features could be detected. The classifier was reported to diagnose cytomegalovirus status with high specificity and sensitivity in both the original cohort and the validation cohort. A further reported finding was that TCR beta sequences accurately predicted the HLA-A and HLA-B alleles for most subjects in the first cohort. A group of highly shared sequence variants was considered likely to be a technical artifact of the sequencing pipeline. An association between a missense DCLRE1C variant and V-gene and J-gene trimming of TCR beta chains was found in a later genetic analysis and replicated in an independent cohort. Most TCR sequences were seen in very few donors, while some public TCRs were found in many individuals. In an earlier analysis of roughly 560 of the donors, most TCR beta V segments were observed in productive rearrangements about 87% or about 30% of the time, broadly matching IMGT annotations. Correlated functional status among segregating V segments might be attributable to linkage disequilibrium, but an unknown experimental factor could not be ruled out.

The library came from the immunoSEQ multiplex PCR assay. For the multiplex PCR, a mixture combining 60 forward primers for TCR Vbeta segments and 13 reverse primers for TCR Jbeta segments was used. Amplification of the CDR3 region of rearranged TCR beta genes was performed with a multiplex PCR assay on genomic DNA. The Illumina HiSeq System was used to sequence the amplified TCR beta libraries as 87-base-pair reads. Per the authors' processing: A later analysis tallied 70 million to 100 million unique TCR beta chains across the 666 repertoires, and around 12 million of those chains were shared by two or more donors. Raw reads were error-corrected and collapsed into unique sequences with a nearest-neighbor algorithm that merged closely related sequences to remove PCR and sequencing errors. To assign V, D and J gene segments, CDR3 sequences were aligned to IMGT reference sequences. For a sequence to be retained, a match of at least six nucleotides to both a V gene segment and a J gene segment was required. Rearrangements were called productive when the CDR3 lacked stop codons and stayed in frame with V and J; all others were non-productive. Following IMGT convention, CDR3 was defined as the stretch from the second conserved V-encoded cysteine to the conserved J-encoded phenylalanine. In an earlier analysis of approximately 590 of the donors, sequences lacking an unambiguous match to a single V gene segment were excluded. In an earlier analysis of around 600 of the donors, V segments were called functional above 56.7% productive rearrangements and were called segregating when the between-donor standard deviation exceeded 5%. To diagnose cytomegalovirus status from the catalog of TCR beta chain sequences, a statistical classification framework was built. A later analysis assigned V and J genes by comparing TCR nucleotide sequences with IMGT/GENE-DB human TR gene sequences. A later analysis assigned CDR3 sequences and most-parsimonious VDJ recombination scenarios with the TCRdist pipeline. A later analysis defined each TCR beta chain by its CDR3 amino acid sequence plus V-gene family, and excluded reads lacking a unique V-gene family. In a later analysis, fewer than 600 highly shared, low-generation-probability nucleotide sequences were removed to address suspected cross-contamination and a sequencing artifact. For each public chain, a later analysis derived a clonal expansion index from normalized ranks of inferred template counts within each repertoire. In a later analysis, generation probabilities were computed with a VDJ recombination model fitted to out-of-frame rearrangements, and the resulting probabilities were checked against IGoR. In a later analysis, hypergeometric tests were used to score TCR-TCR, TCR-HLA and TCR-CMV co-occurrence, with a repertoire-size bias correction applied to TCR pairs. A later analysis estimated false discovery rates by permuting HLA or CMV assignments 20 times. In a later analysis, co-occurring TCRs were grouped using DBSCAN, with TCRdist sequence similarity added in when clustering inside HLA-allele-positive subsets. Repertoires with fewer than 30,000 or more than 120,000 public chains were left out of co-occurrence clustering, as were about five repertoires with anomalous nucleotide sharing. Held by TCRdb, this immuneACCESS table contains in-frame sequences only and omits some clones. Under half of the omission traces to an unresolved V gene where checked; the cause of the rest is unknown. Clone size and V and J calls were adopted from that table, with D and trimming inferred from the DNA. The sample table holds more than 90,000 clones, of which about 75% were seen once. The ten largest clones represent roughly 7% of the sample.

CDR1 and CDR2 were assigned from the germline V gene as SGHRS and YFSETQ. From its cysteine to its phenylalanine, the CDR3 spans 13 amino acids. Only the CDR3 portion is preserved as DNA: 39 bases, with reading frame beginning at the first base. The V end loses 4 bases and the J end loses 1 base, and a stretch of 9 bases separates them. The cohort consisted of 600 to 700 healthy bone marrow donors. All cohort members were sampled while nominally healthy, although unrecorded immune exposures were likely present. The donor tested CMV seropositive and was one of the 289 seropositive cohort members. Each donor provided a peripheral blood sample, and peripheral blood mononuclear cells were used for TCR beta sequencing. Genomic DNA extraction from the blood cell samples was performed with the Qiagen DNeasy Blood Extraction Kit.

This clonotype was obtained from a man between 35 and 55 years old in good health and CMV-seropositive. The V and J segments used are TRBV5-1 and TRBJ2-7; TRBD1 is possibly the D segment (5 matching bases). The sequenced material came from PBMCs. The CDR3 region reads CASSQGSSYEQYF. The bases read TGCGCCAGCAGCCAGGGATCTTCCTACGAGCAGTACTTC.